A single sample gave rise to the 15 T cell receptor delta chains below, sequenced in a study of γδ T cells in repeated Plasmodium falciparum infection. Flow sorting of PBMC yielded separate Vgamma9/Vdelta2+ and Vdelta2-negative gammadelta T cell populations for bulk repertoire analysis. TCRdb re-called the multiplex PCR reads via CATT. The sample has about 89,000 delta-chain clones, 1.4% seen once. Sample: gamma-delta T cells from blood. These receptors were collected from a pool of human donors (malaria-infected and uninfected, not separated).

This clone has more than one count but fewer than ten. The rearrangement uses TRDV2 and TRDJ3, with TRDD3 matching over 9 bases. No J gene is reported in TCRdb; it was inferred here by comparing the DNA with germline. The germline V gene encodes CDR1 GEAIGNYY and CDR2 EKD. The CDR3 is made up of 19 amino acids. J gave up 2 bases and V 9 bases, and 16 bases lay outside the gene matches. The CDR3 spells CARDTPVGDSPWDTRQMFF. The DNA for the CDR3 is TGTGCCCGCGACACCCCAGTGGGGGATAGTCCCTGGGACACCCGACAGATGTTTTTC.

This clone showed up many times. The translation of this DNA and the TCRdb protein of a much larger clone differ at residue 10, probably owing to a read error; the protein shown here is translated from the DNA. The rearrangement uses TRDV2 and TRDJ1; perhaps TRDD3 as D (6 bases). CDR1 is GEAIGNYY, CDR2 EKD, per germline. V was clipped by 3 bases and J by 3 bases, with 31 bases between them. The CDR3 has 20 amino acids. The CDR3 is CACDPISGGEIRELADKLIF. Written as DNA, the CDR3 is TGTGCCTGTGACCCAATCAGCGGCGGGGAGATACGCGAATTGGCCGATAAACTCATCTTT.

This clone was detected a few times. A far larger clone is off by one base, so a read error is likely. Other DNA sequences in this specimen translate into the identical CDR3. The J gene is uncalled and the V gene is TRDV1; the D call TRDD3 from the table was never checked on the DNA. From germline, CDR1 is TSWWSYY and CDR2 QGS. This CDR3 has 22 amino acids. Here the CDR3 reads CALGAPVGPDWGILTYTDKLIF. DNA for the CDR3: TGTGCTCTTGGGGCCCCTGTTGGGCCTGACTGGGGGATATTGACGTACACCGATAAGCTCATCTTT.

The chain employs TRDV3 and TRDJ1, with 8 nucleotides matching TRDD3. CDR3 length equals 16 residues. Germline CDR1 is TVYSNPD and CDR2 is GDNSRS (reference sequence). V dropped 3 bases and J dropped 0; count of bases not matched to a gene: 12. The DNA of the CDR3 is TGTGCCTTCTCCATACCCTGGGGGACGTACACCGATAAACTCATCTTT. Translating it yields CAFSIPWGTYTDKLIF.

This clone was observed at least ten times. The rearrangement joins TRDV1 to TRDJ1, with D perhaps TRDD3 (5 bases). V was cut by 6 bases and J by 0 bases, with 38 bases left in between. From germline, CDR1 is TSWWSYY and CDR2 QGS. The CDR3 has 23 amino acids. The CDR3 DNA reads TGTGCTCTTGGCCTCAACCTGGAGGTGGGGACTCTTCACGAGGGGGGCTACACCGATAAACTCATCTTT. Residues: CALGLNLEVGTLHEGGYTDKLIF.

In this sample, this clone turned up a few times. The mismatch at residue 19 between this DNA's translation and the TCRdb protein of a much larger clone likely reflects a read error; the protein shown is translated from the DNA. The J gene went uncalled, whereas the V gene is TRDV2; no DNA check was done on the table's D call, TRDD3. CDR1 and CDR2 from the germline V gene are GEAIGNYY and EKD. The CDR3 has 21 amino acids. The CDR3 sequence is CACDTGGLLGDRAWDTRQTFF. CDR3 DNA sequence: TGTGCCTGTGACACCGGCGGGCTACTGGGGGATCGCGCCTGGGACACCCGACAGACGTTTTTC.

Turning to this clone: This DNA translates differently at residue 11 from the TCRdb protein, which is that of a much larger clone; a read error is likely, and the protein shown is the DNA's own translation. The V call is TRDV1, the J call TRDJ1; 8 bases align to TRDD3. The J gene was not available in TCRdb and was assigned here by matching the DNA to germline segments. V shed 4 bases, J shed 0 bases, and the junction held 22 bases outside the gene matches. The CDR3 is 21 amino acids. From germline, CDR1 is TSWWSYY and CDR2 QGS. The CDR3 region has the DNA TGTGCTCTTGGGGGAACCTTCGAAAACCCCTGCTGGGGGACTTACACCGATAAACTCATCTTT. Translating gives CALGGTFENPCWGTYTDKLIF.

The rearrangement uses TRAV38-2/DV8 and TRDJ1, with 8 bases fitting TRDD3. The J gene comes from matching the DNA to germline here; TCRdb lacks it. The CDR3 has 19 amino acids. V lost 2 bases, J lost 4 bases, and 19 bases stayed unmatched. Germline V lookup: CDR1 TSESDYY, CDR2 QEAYKQQN. The chain's CDR3 is CAYRRKSGRDTGPRDKLIF. The CDR3 DNA reads TGTGCTTATAGGAGAAAGTCAGGGCGGGATACGGGCCCACGCGATAAACTCATCTTT.

This clone was picked up a small number of times. This likely stems from a read error, as it lies one base from a far larger clone. The same CDR3 also results from other DNA sequences found in this sample. CDR3 DNA: TGTGCTCTTGTCCCCAAATCTTCCAACCGTACTGGGGGATACAGGGAACTCATCTTC. As protein: CALVPKSSNRTGGYRELIF. No J gene was called, and the V gene is TRDV1; the D call in the table, TRDD3, was not verified against the DNA. CDR3 length: 19 residues. Germline loops: CDR1 TSWWSYY, CDR2 QGS.

This clone was seen more than once but under ten times. A far larger clone is a single base away, which makes a read error likely. The sample has other DNA sequences that encode this CDR3 too. V usage is TRDV1 and J usage is TRDJ3; 10 bases are shared with TRDD3. CDR1 TSWWSYY and CDR2 QGS come from the germline V gene. V shed 5 bases and J 0 bases; nucleotides not matched to a gene: 10. The CDR3 length is 20 residues. The CDR3 spells CALGKGVLGDYSWDTRQMFF. As DNA, the CDR3 is TGTGCTCTTGGGAAAGGAGTACTGGGGGATTACTCCTGGGACACCCGACAGATGTTTTTC.

This clone has a handful of counts. TCRdb's protein, taken from a much larger clone, differs from this DNA's translation at residue 13, likely owing to a read error; the protein displayed comes from the DNA. V is TRDV2 and J is TRDJ1; 7 bases are shared with TRDD3. Assignment of the J gene here rests on matching the DNA to germline, because TCRdb gives none. CDR1 GEAIGNYY and CDR2 EKD come from the germline V gene. Trimming cost V 0 bases and J 0 bases; bases outside gene matches: 18. This CDR3 comprises 20 residues. CDR3 loop: CACDTVLGTRGLNYTDKLIF. CDR3 sequence (DNA): TGTGCCTGTGACACCGTACTGGGGACCCGGGGGTTAAATTACACCGATAAACTCATCTTT.

This clone was counted at least ten times. The same CDR3 arises from other DNA sequences in this sample as well. V gene TRDV1 combines with J gene TRDJ1, with 11 bases identical to TRDD3. Germline CDR1 and CDR2: TSWWSYY and QGS. After removal of 0 bases from V and 3 bases from J, the junction contained 18 bases not matched to a gene. The CDR3 is 21 residues long. CDR3 sequence: CALGELRRPGLGDKGADKLIF. The CDR3 nucleotides read TGTGCTCTTGGGGAACTAAGGCGACCAGGACTGGGGGATAAGGGAGCCGATAAACTCATCTTT.

A word on this clone: TCRdb's protein for this DNA is that of a much larger clone and differs from the translation at residue 18, likely a read error; the protein shown is the DNA translation. The chain combines TRDV1 with TRDJ1; TRDD3 aligns across 13 bases. TCRdb offers no J gene call, so here the DNA was matched to germline to obtain one. V gave up 0 bases and J gave up 0 bases; unmatched junction bases: 34. Per germline, CDR1 TSWWSYY and CDR2 QGS. The CDR3 is 28 amino acids. The CDR3 nucleotides are TGTGCTCTTGGGGAACTAAGAGGGTACCGTGGACCCGGATACTGGGGGATACGATACCCCTACTACACCGATAAACTCATCTTT. Translated, it gives CALGELRGYRGPGYWGIRYPYYTDKLIF.

As for this clone: TCRdb records a much larger clone's protein for this DNA, with a difference at residue 4 that likely arises from a read error; the protein given is the translation of the DNA. V gene TRDV1 combines with J gene TRDJ1; the match to TRDD2 covers 9 bases. The J gene is not listed in TCRdb, so it was assigned here from a DNA match to germline. With 7 bases clipped from V and 8 bases from J, the junction kept 32 bases outside the gene matches. Germline values: CDR1 TSWWSYY, CDR2 QGS. CDR3 length equals 21 residues. CDR3 DNA sequence: TGTGCTCTTGAGCCAAAACCCGCCTTCCTACGGAGGGGGGCCCGTACTGGAAAACTCATCTTT. The encoded protein is CALEPKPAFLRRGARTGKLIF.

This clone was counted a few times. TCRdb's protein for this DNA is that of a much larger clone and differs from the translation at residue 11, likely a read error; the protein shown is the DNA translation. The rearrangement uses TRDV2 and TRDJ1, with TRDD3 as a possible D gene (5 bases). The J gene was not available in TCRdb and was assigned here by matching the DNA to germline segments. Per the germline V gene, CDR1 is GEAIGNYY and CDR2 is EKD. CDR3 length: 17 residues. Trimming stripped 1 base from V and 10 bases from J, with 27 bases between. CDR3 coding DNA: TGTGCCTGTGACACTCTCCGCGCTAGTGGGGAATTCGACGGACTCATCTTT. Translating it yields CACDTLRASGEFDGLIF.